This TCR beta chain was obtained from a study of Graves' ophthalmopathy and Graves' hyperthyroidism. Study-wide background: Absence of ophthalmopathy within 18 months of follow-up defined stable hyperthyroidism.

This clonotype showed up many times. Excluded: other autoimmune disease, uncontrolled infection, pregnancy or lactation. Germline V lookup: CDR1 SGDLS, CDR2 YYNGEE. The V end lost 0 bases, the J end lost 0 bases, and 7 bases lay between the germline ends. The CDR3 is 14 residues long. As the template, RNA transcripts were used to amplify TCR beta CDR3 regions. An initial RT-PCR round employing HTBI primers preceded a second-round multiplex PCR. TCRdb processed the multiplex PCR reads anew with MiXCR; each CDR3 protein has one entry. The repertoire consists of over a million distinct CDR3 sequences, with less than 45% occurring once and the leading ten covering more than 9.5%.

Sequences were obtained from peripheral blood or thyroid tissue (not recorded which). This chain joins TRBV9 and TRBJ2-7, with D unclear. The source is an adult man with Graves' hyperthyroidism. CDR3 in DNA: TGTGCCAGCAGCGTAGGCCCAAACTCCTACGAGCAGTACTTC. This sequence encodes CASSVGPNSYEQYF.